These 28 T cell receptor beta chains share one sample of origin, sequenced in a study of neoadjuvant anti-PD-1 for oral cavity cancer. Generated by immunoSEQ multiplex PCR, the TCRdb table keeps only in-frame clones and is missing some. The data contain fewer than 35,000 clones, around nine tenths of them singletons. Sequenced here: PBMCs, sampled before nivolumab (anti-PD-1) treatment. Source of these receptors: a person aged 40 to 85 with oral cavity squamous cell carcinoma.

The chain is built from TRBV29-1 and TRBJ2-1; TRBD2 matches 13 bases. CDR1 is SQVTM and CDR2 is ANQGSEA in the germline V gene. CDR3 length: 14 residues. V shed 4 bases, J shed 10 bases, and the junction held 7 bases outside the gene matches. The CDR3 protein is CSVVLAGGPSEQFF. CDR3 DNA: TGCAGCGTTGTACTAGCGGGGGGGCCGTCGGAGCAGTTCTTC.

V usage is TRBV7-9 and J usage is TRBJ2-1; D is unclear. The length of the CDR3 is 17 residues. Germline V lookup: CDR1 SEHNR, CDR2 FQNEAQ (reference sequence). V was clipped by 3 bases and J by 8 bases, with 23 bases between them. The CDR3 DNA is TGTGCCAGCAGCTTTGTATTGCGAGCTACACCCGAGGATGAGCAGTTCTTC. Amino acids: CASSFVLRATPEDEQFF.

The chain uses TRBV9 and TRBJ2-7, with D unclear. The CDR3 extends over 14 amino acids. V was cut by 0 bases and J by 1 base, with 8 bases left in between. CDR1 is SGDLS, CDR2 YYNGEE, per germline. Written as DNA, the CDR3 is TGTGCCAGCAGCGTAGCCTCTGATTCCTACGAGCAGTACTTC. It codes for CASSVASDSYEQYF. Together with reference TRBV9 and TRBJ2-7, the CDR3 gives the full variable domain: DSGVTQTPKHLITATGQRVTLRCSPRSGDLSVYWYQQSLDQGLQFLIQYYNGEERAKGNILERFSAQQFPDLHSELNLSSLELGDSALYFCASSVASDSYEQYFGPGTRLTVT.

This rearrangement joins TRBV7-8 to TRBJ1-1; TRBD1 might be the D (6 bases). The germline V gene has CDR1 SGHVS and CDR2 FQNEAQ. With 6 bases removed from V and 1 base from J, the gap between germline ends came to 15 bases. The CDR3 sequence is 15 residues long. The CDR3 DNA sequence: TGTGCCAGCAGATTGCAGGGGTCCGGGAACACTGAAGCTTTCTTT. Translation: CASRLQGSGNTEAFF.

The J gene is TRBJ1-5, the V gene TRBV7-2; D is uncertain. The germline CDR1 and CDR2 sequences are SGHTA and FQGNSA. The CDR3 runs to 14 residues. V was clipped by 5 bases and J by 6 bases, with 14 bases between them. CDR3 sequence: CASSLRFASQPQHF. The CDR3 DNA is TGTGCCAGCAGCCTCAGATTCGCGAGTCAGCCCCAGCATTTT.

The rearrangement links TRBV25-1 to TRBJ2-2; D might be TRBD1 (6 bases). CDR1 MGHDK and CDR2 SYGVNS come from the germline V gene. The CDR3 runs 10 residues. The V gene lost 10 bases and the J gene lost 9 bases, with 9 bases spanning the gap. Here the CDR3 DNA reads TGTGCCACCAGGGGACGGGAGCTGTTTTTT. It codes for CATRGRELFF.

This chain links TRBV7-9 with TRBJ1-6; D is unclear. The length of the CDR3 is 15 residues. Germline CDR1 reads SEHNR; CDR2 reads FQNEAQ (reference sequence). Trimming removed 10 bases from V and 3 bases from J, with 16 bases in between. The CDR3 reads CATNPGRLYNSPLHF. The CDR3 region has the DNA TGTGCCACCAACCCCGGGCGGCTCTATAATTCACCCCTCCACTTT.

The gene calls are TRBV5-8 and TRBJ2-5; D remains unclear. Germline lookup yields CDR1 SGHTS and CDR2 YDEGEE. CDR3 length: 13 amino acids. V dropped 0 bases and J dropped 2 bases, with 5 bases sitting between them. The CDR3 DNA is TGTGCCAGCAGCTTGGTACAGCAAGAGACCCAGTACTTC. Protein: CASSLVQQETQYF.

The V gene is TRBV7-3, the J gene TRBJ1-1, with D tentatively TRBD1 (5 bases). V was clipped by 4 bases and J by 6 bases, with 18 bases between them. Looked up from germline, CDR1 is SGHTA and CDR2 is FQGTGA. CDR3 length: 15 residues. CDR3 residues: CASSSRGGGGAEAFF. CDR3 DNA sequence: TGTGCCAGCAGCTCCCGTGGGGGGGGAGGTGCTGAAGCTTTCTTT. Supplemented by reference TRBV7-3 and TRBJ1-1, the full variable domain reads GAGVSQTPSNKVTEKGKYVELRCDPISGHTALYWYRQSLGQGPEFLIYFQGTGAADDSGLPNDRFFAVRPEGSVSTLKIQRTERGDSAVYLCASSSRGGGGAEAFFGQGTRLTVV.

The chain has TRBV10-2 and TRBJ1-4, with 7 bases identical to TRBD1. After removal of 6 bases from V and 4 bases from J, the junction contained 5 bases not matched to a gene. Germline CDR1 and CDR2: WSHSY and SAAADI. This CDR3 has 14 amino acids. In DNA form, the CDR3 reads TGCGCCAGCAGACCGGGACAGATTAATGAAAAACTGTTTTTT. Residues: CASRPGQINEKLFF.

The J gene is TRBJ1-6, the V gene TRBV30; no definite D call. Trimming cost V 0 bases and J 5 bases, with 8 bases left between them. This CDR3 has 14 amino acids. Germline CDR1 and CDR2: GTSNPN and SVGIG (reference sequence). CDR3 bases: TGTGCCTGGAGTGTCGGCCAGGATAATTCACCCCTCCACTTT. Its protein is CAWSVGQDNSPLHF. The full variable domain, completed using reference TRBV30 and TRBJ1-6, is SQTIHQWPATLVQPVGSPLSLECTVEGTSNPNLYWYRQAAGRGLQLLFYSVGIGQISSEVPQNLSASRPQDRQFILSSKKLLLSDSGFYLCAWSVGQDNSPLHFGNGTRLTVT.

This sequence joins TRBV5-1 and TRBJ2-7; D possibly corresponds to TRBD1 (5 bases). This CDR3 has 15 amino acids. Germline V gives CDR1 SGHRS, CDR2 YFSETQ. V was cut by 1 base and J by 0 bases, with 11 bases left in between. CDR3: CASSLRGDSSYEQYF. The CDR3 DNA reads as TGCGCCAGCAGCTTGAGGGGCGATAGCTCCTACGAGCAGTACTTC.

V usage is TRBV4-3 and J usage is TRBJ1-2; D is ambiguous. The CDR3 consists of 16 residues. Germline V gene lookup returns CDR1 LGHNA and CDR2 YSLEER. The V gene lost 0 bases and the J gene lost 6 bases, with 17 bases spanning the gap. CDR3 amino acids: CASSQDEDPAVDGYTF. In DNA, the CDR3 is TGCGCCAGCAGCCAAGATGAGGATCCCGCGGTTGATGGCTACACCTTC.

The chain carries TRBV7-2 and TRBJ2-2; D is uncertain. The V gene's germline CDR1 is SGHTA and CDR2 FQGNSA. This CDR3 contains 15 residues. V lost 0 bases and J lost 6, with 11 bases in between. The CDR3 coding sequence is TGTGCCAGCAGCTTAGCGCTAAGGGTACCCGGGGAGCTGTTTTTT. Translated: CASSLALRVPGELFF.

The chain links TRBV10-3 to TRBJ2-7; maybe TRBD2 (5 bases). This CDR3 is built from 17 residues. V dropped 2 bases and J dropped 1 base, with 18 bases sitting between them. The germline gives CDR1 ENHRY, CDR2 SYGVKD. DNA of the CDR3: TGTGCCATCAGTGAGACGAGACTACCAAAATCTTCCTACGAGCAGTACTTC. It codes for CAISETRLPKSSYEQYF.

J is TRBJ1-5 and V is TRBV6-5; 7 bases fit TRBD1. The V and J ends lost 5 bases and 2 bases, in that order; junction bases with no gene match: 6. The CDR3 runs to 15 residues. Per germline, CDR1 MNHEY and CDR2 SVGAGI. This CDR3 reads CASSPQGRGNQPQHF. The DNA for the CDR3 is TGTGCCAGCAGTCCACAGGGGAGGGGCAATCAGCCCCAGCATTTT.

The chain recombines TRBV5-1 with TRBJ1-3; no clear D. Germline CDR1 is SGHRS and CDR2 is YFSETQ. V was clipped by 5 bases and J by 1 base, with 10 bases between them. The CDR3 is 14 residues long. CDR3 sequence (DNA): TGCGCCAGCAGAATTGACGGATCTGGAAACACCATATATTTT. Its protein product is CASRIDGSGNTIYF.

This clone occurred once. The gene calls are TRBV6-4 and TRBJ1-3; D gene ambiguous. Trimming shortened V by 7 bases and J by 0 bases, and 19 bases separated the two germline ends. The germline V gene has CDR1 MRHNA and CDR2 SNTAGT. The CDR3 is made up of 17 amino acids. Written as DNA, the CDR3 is TGTGCCAGCACTCCCCCCGTGGGCAGCAGCTCTGGAAACACCATATATTTT. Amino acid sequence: CASTPPVGSSSGNTIYF.

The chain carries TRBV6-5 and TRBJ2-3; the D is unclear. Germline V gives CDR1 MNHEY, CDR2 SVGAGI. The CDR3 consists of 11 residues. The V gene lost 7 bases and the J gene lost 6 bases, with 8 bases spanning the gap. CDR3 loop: CASTFGDTQYF. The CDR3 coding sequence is TGTGCCAGCACCTTCGGCGATACGCAGTATTTT.

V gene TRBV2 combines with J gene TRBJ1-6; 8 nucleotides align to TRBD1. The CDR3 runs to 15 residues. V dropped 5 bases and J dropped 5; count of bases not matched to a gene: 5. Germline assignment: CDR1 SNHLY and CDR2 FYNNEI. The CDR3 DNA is TGTGCCAGCAGTTCCGGACAGGGCCATAATTCACCCCTCCACTTT. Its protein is CASSSGQGHNSPLHF.

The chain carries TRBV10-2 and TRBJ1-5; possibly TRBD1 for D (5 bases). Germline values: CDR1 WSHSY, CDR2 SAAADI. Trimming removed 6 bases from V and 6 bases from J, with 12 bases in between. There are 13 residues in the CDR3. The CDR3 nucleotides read TGCGCCAGCAGCTCAGGGTATGTTCAGCCCCAGCATTTT. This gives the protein CASSSGYVQPQHF.

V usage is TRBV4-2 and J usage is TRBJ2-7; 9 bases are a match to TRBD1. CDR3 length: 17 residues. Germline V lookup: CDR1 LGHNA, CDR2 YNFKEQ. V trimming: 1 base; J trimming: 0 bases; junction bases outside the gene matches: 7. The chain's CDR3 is CASSQVLDRGSSYEQYF. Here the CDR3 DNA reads TGTGCCAGCAGCCAAGTATTGGACAGGGGAAGCTCCTACGAGCAGTACTTC.

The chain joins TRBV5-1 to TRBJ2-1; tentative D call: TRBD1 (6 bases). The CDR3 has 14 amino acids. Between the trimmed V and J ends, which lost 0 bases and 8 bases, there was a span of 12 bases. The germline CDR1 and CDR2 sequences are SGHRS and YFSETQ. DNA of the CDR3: TGCGCCAGCAGCTTGGTATGGGGGCGTGATGAGCAGTTCTTC. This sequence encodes CASSLVWGRDEQFF.

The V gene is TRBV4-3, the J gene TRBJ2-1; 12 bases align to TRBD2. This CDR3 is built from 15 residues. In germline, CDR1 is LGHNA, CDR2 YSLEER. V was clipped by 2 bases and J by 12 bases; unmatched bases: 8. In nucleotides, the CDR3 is TGCGCCAGCAGCCAAAGACTAGCGGGGGCGTTGGGGCAGTTCTTC. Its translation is CASSQRLAGALGQFF.

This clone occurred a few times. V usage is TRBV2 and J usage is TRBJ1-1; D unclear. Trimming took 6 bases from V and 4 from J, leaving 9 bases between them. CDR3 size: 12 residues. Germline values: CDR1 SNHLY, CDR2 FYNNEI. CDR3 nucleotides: TGTGCCAGCAGCGATAGTAGCACTGAAGCTTTCTTT. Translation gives CASSDSSTEAFF.

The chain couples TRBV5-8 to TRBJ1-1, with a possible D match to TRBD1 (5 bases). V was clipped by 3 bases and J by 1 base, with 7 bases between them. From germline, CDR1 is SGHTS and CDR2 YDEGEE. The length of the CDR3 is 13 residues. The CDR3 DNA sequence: TGTGCCAGCAGCTGGGGGTGGAACACTGAAGCTTTCTTT. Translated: CASSWGWNTEAFF.

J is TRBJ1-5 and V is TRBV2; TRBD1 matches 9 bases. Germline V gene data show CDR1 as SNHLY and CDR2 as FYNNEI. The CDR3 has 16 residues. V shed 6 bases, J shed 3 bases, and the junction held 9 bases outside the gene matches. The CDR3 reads CASRYRDRVVNQPQHF. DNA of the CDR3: TGTGCCAGCAGGTACCGGGACAGGGTGGTCAATCAGCCCCAGCATTTT. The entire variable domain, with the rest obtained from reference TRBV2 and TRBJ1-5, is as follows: EPEVTQTPSHQVTQMGQEVILRCVPISNHLYFYWYRQILGQKVEFLVSFYNNEISEKSEIFDDQFSVERPDGSNFTLKIRSTKLEDSAMYFCASRYRDRVVNQPQHFGDGTRLSIL.

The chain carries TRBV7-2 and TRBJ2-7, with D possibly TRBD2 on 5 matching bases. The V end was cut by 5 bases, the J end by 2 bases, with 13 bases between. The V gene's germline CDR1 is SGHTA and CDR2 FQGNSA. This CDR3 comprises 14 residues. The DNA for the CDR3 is TGTGCCAGCAGCCCGCGCCCGGGGACCTACGAGCAGTACTTC. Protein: CASSPRPGTYEQYF.